The 4 T cell receptor beta chains presented below share a single source sample, sequenced in a study of tumor-infiltrating lymphocytes in primary liver carcinoma (dated by TCRdb to between 2016 and 2019). The instrument given in TCRdb is Illumina HiSeq 2500. Starting from about 500 ng total RNA, TCRbeta-specific cDNA was produced by reverse transcription with a constant-region primer and ProtoScript II reverse transcriptase. TCRbeta libraries were built with three nested multiplex PCR rounds, a slightly modified ARM-PCR procedure. Each of the first two PCR rounds ran for nine to eleven cycles and used multiplex TRBV1-TRBV30 forward primers together with a Cbeta reverse primer. The public reads were reanalyzed by TCRdb: fastp trimming at Q25, MiXCR alignment, in-frame beta chains only. Identical CDR3 proteins give one entry, which carries the most common genes and DNA. This sample holds approximately 310,000 distinct CDR3 sequences; roughly 60% were observed only once. Approximately 9% of the sample rests with the top ten.

Blood RNA was extracted from unsorted whole blood with TRIzol reagent; germline DNA came from the DNeasy Blood & Tissue kit. The material sequenced was peripheral blood. The receptors were sampled from a man between 35 and 55 years old with primary liver carcinoma and hepatitis B virus infection.

This sequence joins TRBV11-1 and TRBJ1-6, with no clear D. The ends were cut back, 2 bases at V and 7 bases at J, with 12 bases in the middle. CDR1 SGHAT and CDR2 FQDESV come from the germline V gene (reference sequence). The CDR3 length is 15 residues. The DNA for the CDR3 is TGTGCCAGCAGCTTATCCGGCAGCGAGAATTCACCCCTCCACTTT. It encodes CASSLSGSENSPLHF.

This clonotype was seen ten or more times. V gene TRBV4-1 combines with J gene TRBJ2-1; D is unresolved. CDR3 length equals 16 residues. Germline V gene data show CDR1 as MGHRA and CDR2 as YSYEKL. Trimming removed 1 base at V and 3 bases at J, with 13 bases between. CDR3 nucleotide sequence: TGCGCCAGCAGCCAAGTTGACATTCTTTTCTACAATGAGCAGTTCTTC. Its translation is CASSQVDILFYNEQFF.

A word on this clonotype: A much larger clonotype is one base distant, so this may be a read error. The chain couples TRBV4-3 to TRBJ2-2; D unclear. Germline assignment: CDR1 LGHNA and CDR2 YSLEER. The V gene lost 2 bases and the J gene lost 13 bases, with 17 bases spanning the gap. CDR3 length equals 14 residues. The CDR3 nucleotides read TGCGCCAGCAGCCAATGGGCAAGGGCCCCGCGGCTGTTTTTT. Protein product: CASSQWARAPRLFF.

The J gene is TRBJ1-5, the V gene TRBV5-4, with D tentatively TRBD1 (6 bases). Trimming took off 0 bases at V and 4 bases at J, with 11 bases between the two ends. This CDR3 spans 15 amino acids. Germline values: CDR1 SGHNT, CDR2 YYREEE (reference sequence). CDR3 loop: CASSLVGDTNQPQHF. CDR3 DNA: TGTGCCAGCAGCTTGGTCGGGGACACAAATCAGCCCCAGCATTTT. Variable domain in full (rest from reference TRBV5-4 and TRBJ1-5): ETGVTQSPTHLIKTRGQQVTLRCSSQSGHNTVSWYQQALGQGPQFIFQYYREEENGRGNFPPRFSGLQFPNYSSELNVNALELDDSALYLCASSLVGDTNQPQHFGDGTRLSIL.